This T cell receptor beta chain was recovered during a study of Ad26.COV2.S vaccination and SARS-CoV-2 variants. Study background: The study gave Ad26.COV2.S intramuscularly, once or twice 56 days apart.

Comment on this clone: The antigen is unknown. Distinct nucleotide sequences in the sample also encode this CDR3.

Produced via immunoSEQ multiplex PCR; TCRdb's table is partial and in-frame only. The table has about 410,000 clones, about 88% seen once. Study-wide findings and caveats: Researchers cautioned that TCR breadth and depth analyses may have underestimated total T cell responses. Vaccinees showed greater spike-specific TCR breadth than placebo recipients.

Treatment specified: about 20 received Ad26.COV2.S at low or high dose, single or two shots; 5 received placebo; per-sample allocation not given. The investigators took samples on day 63 after the first vaccine or placebo injection. An Ad26 vector that expressed Wuhan-strain SARS-CoV-2 spike constituted the vaccine. The sequencing used peripheral blood, collected in a trial of Ad26.COV2.S vaccine versus placebo. The receptor was derived from a person aged 18 to 65 who received the Ad26.COV2.S COVID-19 vaccine or a placebo.

CDR3 in amino acids: CASSEGTEAFF. In nucleotides, the CDR3 is TGCGCCAGCAGTGAGGGCACTGAAGCTTTCTTT. The V and J genes are TRBV10-2 and TRBJ1-1; D is unclear. Germline V lookup: CDR1 WSHSY, CDR2 SAAADI. The germline V and J ends were trimmed by 2 bases and 4 bases, with 2 bases remaining between them. This CDR3 has 11 amino acids.